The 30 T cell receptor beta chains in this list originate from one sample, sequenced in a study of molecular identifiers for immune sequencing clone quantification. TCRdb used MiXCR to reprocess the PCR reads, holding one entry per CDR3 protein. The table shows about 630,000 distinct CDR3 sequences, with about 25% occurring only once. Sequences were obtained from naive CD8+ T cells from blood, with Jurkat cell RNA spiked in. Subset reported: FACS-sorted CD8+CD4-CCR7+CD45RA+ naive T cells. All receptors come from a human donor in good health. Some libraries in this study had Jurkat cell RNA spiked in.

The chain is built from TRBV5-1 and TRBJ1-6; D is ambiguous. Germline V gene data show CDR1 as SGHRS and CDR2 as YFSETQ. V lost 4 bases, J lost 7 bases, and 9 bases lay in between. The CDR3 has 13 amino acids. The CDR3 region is CASSPRTNSPLHF. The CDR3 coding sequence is TGCGCCAGCAGCCCTCGAACGAATTCACCCCTCCACTTT.

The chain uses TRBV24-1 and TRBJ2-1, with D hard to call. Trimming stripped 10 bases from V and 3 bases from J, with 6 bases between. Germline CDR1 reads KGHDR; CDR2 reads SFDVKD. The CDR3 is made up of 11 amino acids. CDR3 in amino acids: CATSHYNEQFF. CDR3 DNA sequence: TGTGCCACGTCTCACTACAATGAGCAGTTCTTC.

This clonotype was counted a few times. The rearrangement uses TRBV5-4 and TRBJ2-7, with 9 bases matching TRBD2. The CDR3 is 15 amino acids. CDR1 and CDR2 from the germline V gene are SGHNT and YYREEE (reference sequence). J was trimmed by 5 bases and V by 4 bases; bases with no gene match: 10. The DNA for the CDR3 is TGTGCCAGCAGCGCTTACGGAGCGGGGGGCCACGAGCAGTACTTC. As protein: CASSAYGAGGHEQYF.

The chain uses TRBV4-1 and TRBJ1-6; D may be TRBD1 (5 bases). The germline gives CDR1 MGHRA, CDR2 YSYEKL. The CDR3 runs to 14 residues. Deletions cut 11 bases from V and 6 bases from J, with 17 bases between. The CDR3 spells CAGGGALLNSPLHF. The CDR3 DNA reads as TGCGCCGGGGGAGGGGCACTACTTAATTCACCCCTCCACTTT.

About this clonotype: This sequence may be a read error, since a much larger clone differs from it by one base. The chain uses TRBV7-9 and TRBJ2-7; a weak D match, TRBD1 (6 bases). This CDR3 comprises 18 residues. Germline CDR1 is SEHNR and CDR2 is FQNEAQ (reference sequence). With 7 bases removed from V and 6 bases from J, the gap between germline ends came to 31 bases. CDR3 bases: TGTGCCAGCACCGATACTCACCAGGGGACGAGGGGTACCCTCGAGCAGTACTTC. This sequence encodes CASTDTHQGTRGTLEQYF.

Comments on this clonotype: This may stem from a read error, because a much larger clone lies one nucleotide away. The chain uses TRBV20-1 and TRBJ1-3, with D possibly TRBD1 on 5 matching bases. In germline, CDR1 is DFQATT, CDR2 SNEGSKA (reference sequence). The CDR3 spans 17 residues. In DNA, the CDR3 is TGCAGTGCTAGAGATGGTTGGGGGGACCTCTCTAGAAACACCATATATTTT. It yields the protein CSARDGWGDLSRNTIYF.

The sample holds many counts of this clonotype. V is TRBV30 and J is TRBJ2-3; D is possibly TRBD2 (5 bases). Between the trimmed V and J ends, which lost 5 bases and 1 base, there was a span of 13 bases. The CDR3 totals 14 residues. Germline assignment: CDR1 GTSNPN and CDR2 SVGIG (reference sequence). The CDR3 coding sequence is TGTGCCTGGGATTACACCGGGGGCACAGATACGCAGTATTTT. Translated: CAWDYTGGTDTQYF.

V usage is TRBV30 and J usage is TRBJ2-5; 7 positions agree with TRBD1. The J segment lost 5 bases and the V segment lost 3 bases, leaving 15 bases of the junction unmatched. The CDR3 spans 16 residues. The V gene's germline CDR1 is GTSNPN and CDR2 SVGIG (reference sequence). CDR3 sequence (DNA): TGTGCCTGGAGCCCCAGGGGGTCGGTATCATGGGAGACCCAGTACTTC. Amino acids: CAWSPRGSVSWETQYF.

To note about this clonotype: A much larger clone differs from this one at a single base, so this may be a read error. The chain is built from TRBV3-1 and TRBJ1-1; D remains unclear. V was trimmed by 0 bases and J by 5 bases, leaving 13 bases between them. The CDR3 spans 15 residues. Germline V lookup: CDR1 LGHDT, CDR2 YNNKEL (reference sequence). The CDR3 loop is CASSQEQRWATEAFF. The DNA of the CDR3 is TGTGCCAGCAGCCAAGAACAGAGGTGGGCGACTGAAGCTTTCTTT.

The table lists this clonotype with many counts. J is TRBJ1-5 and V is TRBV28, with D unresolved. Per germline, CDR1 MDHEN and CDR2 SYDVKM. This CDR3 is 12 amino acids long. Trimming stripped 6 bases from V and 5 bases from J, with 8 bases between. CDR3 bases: TGTGCCAGCAGCCTATCCTATCAGCCCCAGCATTTT. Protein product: CASSLSYQPQHF.

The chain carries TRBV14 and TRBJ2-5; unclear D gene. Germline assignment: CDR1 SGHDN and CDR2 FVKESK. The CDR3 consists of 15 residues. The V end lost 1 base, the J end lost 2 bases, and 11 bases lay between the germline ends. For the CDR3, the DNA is TGTGCCAGCAGCCAAGGGGGTTTCGGGCAAGAGACCCAGTACTTC. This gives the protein CASSQGGFGQETQYF.

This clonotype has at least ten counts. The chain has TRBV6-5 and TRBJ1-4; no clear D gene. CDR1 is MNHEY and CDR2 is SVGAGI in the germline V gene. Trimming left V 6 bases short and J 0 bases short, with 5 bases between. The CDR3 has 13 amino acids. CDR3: CASRRATNEKLFF. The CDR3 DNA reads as TGTGCCAGCAGGAGAGCAACTAATGAAAAACTGTTTTTT.

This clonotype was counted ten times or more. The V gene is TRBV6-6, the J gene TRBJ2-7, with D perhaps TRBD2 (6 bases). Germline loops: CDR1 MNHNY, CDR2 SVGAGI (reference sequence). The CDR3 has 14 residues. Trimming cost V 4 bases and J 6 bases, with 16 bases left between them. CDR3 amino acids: CASSWSLEGGEQYF. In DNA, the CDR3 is TGTGCCAGCAGTTGGTCTCTAGAGGGAGGCGAGCAGTACTTC.

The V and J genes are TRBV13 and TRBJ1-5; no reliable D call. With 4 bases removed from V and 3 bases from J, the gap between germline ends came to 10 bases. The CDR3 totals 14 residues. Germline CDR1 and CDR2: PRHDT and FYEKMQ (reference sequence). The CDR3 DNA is TGTGCCAGCAGCTCCGGGGAGGTCAATCAGCCCCAGCATTTT. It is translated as CASSSGEVNQPQHF.

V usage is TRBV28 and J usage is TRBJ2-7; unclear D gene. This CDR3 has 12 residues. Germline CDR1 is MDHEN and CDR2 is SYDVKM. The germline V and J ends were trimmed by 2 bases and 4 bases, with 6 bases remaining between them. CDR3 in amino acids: CASSLHMYEQYF. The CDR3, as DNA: TGTGCCAGCAGTTTACACATGTACGAGCAGTACTTC.

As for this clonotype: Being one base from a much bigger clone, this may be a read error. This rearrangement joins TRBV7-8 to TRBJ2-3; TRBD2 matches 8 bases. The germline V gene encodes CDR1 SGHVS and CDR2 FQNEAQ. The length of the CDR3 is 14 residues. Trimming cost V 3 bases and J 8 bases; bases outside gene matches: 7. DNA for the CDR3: TGTGCCAGCAGCTTGGTGACTAGCGCAGCTACGCAGTATTTT. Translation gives CASSLVTSAATQYF.

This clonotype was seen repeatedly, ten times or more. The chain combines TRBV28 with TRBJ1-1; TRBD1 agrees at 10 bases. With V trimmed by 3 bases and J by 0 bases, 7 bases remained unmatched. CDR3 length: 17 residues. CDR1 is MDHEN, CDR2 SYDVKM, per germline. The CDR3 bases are TGTGCCAGCAGTTTCTTCGGGACAGGGGTCTTGAACACTGAAGCTTTCTTT. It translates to CASSFFGTGVLNTEAFF.

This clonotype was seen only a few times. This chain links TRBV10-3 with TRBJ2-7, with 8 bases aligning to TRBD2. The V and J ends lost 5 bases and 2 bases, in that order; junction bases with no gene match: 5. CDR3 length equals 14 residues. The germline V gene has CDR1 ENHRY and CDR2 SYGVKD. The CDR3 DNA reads TGTGCCATCAGTACCCCGGGACTAGCCTACGAGCAGTACTTC. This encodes CAISTPGLAYEQYF.

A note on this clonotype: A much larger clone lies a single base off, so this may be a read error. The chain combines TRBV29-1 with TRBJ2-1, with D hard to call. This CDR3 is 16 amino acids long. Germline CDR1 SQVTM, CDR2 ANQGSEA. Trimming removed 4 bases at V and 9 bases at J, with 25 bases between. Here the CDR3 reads CSVVLPGVGRSGEQFF. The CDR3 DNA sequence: TGCAGCGTTGTTCTTCCGGGTGTTGGTCGTTCGGGTGAGCAGTTCTTC.

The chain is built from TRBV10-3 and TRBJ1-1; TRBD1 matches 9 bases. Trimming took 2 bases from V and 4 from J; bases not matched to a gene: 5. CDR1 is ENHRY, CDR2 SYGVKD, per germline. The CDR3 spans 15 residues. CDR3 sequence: CAISEPGQGGTEAFF. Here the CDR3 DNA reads TGTGCCATCAGTGAGCCGGGACAGGGAGGCACTGAAGCTTTCTTT.

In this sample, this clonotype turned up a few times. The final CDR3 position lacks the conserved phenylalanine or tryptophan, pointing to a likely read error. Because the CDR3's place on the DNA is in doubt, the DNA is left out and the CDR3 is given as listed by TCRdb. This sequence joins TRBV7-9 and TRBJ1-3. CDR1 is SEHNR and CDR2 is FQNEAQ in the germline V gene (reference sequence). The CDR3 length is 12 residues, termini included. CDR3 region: CASSLYDLPNFG.

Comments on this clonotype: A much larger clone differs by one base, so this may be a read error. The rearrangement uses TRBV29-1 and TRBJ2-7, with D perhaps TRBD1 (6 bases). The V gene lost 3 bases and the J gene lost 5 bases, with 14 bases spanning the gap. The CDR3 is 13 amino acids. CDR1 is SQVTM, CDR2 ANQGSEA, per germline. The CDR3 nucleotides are TGCAGCGTTGACCTGTGGGCAGGGGACGAGCAGTACTTC. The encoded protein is CSVDLWAGDEQYF.

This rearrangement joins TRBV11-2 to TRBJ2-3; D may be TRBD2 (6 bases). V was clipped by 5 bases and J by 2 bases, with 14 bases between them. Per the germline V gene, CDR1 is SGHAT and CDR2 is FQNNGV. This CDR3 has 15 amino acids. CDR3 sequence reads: CASSRLGGNTDTQYF. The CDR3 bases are TGTGCCAGCAGCCGGTTGGGGGGTAACACAGATACGCAGTATTTT.

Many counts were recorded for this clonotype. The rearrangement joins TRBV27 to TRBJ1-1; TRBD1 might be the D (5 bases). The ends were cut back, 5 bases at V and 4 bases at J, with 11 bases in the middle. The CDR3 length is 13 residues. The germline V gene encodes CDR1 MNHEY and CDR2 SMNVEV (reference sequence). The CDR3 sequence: CASSTQGVTEAFF. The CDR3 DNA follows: TGTGCCAGCAGTACCCAGGGAGTCACTGAAGCTTTCTTT.

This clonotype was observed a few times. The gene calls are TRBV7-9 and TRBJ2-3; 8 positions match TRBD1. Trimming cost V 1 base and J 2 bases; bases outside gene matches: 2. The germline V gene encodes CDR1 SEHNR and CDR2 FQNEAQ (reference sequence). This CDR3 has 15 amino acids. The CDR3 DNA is TGTGCCAGCAGCTTAGTGGGACAGGCCACAGATACGCAGTATTTT. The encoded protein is CASSLVGQATDTQYF. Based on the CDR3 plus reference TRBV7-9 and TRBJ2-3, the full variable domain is DTGVSQNPRHKITKRGQNVTFRCDPISEHNRLYWYRQTLGQGPEFLTYFQNEAQLEKSRLLSDRFSAERPKGSFSTLEIQRTEQGDSAMYLCASSLVGQATDTQYFGPGTRLTVL.

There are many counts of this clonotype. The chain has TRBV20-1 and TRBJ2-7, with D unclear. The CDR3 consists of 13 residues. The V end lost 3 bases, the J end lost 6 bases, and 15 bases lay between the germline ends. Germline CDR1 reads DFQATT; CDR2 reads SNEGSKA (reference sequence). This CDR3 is CSASMVFSAEQYF. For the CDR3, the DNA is TGCAGTGCTAGTATGGTATTTTCGGCCGAGCAGTACTTC.

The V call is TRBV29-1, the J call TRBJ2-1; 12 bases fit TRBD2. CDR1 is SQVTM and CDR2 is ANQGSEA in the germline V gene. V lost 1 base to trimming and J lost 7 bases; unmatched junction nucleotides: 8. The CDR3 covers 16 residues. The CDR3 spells CSVEGTSGNRQNEQFF. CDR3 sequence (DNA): TGCAGCGTTGAAGGGACTAGCGGGAATCGGCAAAATGAGCAGTTCTTC.

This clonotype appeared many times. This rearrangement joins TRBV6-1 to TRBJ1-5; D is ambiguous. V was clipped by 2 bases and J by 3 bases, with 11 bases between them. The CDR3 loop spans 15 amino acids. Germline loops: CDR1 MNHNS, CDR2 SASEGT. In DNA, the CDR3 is TGTGCCAGCAGTGAACTGAGAGATTCCAATCAGCCCCAGCATTTT. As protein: CASSELRDSNQPQHF.

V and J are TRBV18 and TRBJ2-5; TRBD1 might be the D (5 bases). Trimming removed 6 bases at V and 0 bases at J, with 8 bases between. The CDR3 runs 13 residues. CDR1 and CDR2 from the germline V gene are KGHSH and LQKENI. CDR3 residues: CASSDTNQETQYF. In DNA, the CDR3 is TGTGCCAGCTCGGACACTAACCAAGAGACCCAGTACTTC.

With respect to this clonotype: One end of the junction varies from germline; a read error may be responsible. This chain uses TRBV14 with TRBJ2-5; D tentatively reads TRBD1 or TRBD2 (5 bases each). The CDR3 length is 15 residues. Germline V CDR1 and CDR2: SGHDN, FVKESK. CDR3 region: CASSRDTGTVVTQCF. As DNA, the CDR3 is TGTGCCAGCAGCCGAGATACCGGGACCGTGGTGACCCAGTGCTTC.